The rows below give T cell receptor beta chains drawn from one sample of a study of cytomegalovirus exposure and HLA in healthy donors. Sequencing was performed with immunoSEQ multiplex PCR; in TCRdb, only in-frame clones are kept and a portion is missing. The table records tens of thousands of clones, roughly 94% of them present only once. Input material: PBMCs. These receptors all stem from a woman between 18 and 30 years old in good health and CMV-seronegative. Both conserved end residues are part of each CDR3.

>TRBV4-3|TRBJ1-1
CASSPGMNTEAFF
>TRBV13|TRBJ2-1
CASSPGWGGAQPRNEQFF
>TRBV7-9|TRBJ1-1
CASTNRTGGLATEAFF
>TRBV28|TRBJ2-6
CASNGIGSGANVLTF
>TRBV5-6|TRBJ2-7
CASSLAIRAYEQYF
>TRBV5-5|TRBJ2-1
CASSWSGEYNEQFF
>TRBV7-9|TRBJ1-2
CASSLVQEGGYTF
>TRBV5-1|TRBJ2-3
CASSLGSRRNTDTQYF
>TRBV9|TRBJ2-7
CASSVDGSSYEQYF
>TRBV6-1|TRBJ1-5
CASKRVGQPQHF
>TRBV2|TRBJ2-1
CASSEMTGRQFF
>TRBV27|TRBJ2-2
CASSITRGIGELFF
>TRBV30|TRBJ2-3
CAWSIGGATDTQYF
>TRBV6-1|TRBJ1-1
CASSEWGGATEAFF
>TRBV7-8|TRBJ2-5
CASSSRGSQETQYF
>TRBV19|TRBJ1-1
CASSIYRGNTEAFF
>TRBV6-6|TRBJ1-2
CASSPDRAGYTF
>TRBV5-1|TRBJ2-5
CASSGGRETQYF
>TRBV28|TRBJ2-7
CASSPRGLGRGYEQYF
>TRBV4-1|TRBJ2-3
CASSRGQGSITDTQYF
>TRBV5-1|TRBJ2-3
CASSLLASGGTDTQYF
>TRBV18|TRBJ2-3
CASSPPGGPITDTQYF
>TRBV19|TRBJ1-5
CASSRGLEGPNQPQHF
>TRBV30|TRBJ1-5
CAWSVGVGVQPQHF
>TRBV5-1|TRBJ1-1
CASTPQGPATEAFF
>TRBV6-6|TRBJ2-5
CASRGTSGEETQYF
>TRBV19|TRBJ1-1
CASSIDPGLEAFF
>TRBV9|TRBJ2-1
CASSVVSSGVNEQFF
>TRBV11-3|TRBJ1-3
CASSLGTGSGNTIYF
>TRBV30|TRBJ2-5
CAWRGVGETQYF
>TRBV5-4|TRBJ2-1
CASSNVAGYNEQFF
>TRBV28|TRBJ2-1
CASSRTSGNEQFF
>TRBV19|TRBJ1-2
CASSRQGAASYGYTF